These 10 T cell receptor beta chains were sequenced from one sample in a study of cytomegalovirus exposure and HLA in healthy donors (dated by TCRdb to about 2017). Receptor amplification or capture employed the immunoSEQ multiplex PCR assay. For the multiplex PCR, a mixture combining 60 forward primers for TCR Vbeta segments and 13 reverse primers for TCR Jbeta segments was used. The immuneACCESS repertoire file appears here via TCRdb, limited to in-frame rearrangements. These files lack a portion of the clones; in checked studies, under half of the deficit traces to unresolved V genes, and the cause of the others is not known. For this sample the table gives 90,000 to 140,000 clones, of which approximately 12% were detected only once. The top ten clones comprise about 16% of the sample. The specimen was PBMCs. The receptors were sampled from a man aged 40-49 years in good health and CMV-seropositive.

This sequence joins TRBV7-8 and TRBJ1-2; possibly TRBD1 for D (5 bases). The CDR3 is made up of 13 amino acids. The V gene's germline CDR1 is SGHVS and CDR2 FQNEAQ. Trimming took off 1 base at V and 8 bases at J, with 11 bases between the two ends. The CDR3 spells CASSLGQPGGYTF. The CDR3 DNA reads TGTGCCAGCAGCTTAGGACAGCCCGGGGGCTACACCTTC.

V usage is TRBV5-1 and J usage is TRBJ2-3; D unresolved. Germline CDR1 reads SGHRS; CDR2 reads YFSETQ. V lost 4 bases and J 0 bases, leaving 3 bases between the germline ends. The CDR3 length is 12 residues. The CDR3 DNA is TGCGCCAGCAGCCCAAGCACAGATACGCAGTATTTT. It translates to CASSPSTDTQYF.

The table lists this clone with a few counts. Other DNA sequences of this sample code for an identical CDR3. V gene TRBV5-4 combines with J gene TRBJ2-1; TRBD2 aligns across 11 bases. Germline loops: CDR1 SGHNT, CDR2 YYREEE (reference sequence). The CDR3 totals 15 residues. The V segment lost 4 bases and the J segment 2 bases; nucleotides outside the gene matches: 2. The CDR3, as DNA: TGTGCCAGCAGCCTGACTAGCGGGGCCTACAATGAGCAGTTCTTC. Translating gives CASSLTSGAYNEQFF.

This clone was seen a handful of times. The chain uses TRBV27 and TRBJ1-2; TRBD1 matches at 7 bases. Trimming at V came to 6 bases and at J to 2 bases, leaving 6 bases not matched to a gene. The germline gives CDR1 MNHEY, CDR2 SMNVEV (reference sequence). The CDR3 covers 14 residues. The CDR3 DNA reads TGTGCCAGCAGGTCCCCGGGACAGAACTATGGCTACACCTTC. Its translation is CASRSPGQNYGYTF.

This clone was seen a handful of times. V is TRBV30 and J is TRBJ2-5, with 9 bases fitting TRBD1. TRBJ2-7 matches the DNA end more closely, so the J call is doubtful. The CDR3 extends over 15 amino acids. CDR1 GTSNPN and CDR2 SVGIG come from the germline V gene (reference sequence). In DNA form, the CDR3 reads TGTGCCTGGGGGGCCCCGACAGGGGGAGCCTACGAGCAGTACTTC. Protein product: CAWGAPTGGAYEQYF.

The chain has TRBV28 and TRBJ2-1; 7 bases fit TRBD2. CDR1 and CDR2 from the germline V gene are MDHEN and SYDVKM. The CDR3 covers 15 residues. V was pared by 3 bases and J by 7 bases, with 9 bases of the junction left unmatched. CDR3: CASSFLAGVWNEQFF. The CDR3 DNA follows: TGTGCCAGCAGTTTTCTGGCGGGGGTGTGGAATGAGCAGTTCTTC.

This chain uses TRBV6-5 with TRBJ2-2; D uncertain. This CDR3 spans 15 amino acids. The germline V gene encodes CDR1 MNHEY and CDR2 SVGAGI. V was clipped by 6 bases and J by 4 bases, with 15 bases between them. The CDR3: CASSPIERVTGELFF. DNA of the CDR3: TGTGCCAGCAGCCCGATCGAGAGAGTCACCGGGGAGCTGTTTTTT.

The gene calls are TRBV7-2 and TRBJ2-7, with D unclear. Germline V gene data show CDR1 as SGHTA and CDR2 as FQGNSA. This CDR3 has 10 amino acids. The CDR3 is CERGSYEQYF. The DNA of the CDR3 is TGTGAAAGAGGATCCTACGAGCAGTACTTC.

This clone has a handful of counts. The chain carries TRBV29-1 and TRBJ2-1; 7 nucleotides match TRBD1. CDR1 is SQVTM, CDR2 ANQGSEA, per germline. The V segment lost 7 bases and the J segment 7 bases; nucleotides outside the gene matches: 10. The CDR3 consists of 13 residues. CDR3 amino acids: CSADREGWNEQFF. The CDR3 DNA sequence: TGCAGCGCCGACAGGGAAGGTTGGAATGAGCAGTTCTTC.

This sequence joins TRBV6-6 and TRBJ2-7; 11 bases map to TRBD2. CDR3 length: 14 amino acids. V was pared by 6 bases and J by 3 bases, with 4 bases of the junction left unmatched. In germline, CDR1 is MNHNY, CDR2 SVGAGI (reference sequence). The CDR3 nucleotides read TGTGCCAGCAGATTCGGACTAGCGGGCTACGAGCAGTACTTC. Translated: CASRFGLAGYEQYF.